Listed here is a single TCR beta chain. Clones were read by immunoSEQ multiplex PCR, and TCRdb kept only the in-frame ones, dropping some. The sample shows some 210,000 clones, around 81% of them seen only once. This specimen comes from a study of blood T cell repertoires in COVID-19. The length of the CDR3 is 13 residues. Trimming removed 6 bases at V and 2 bases at J, with 7 bases between. Germline V gene lookup returns CDR1 MNHEY and CDR2 SMNVEV (reference sequence). The TCR was taken from a man between 25 and 39 years old with acute COVID-19. V is TRBV27 and J is TRBJ2-2; D is possibly TRBD1 (6 bases). Specimen: PBMCs or T cells enriched from blood (not recorded which). CDR3 sequence: CASRDRNTGELFF. The DNA of the CDR3 is TGTGCCAGCAGGGACAGAAACACCGGGGAGCTGTTTTTT.